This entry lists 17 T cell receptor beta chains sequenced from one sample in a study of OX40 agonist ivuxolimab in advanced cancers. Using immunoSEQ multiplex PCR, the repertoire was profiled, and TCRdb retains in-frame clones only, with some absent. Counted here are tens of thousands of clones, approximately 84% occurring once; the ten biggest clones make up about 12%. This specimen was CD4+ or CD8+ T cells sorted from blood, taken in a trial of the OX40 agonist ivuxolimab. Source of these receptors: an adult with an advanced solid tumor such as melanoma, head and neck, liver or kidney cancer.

For the CDR3, the DNA is TGTGCCAGCAGCCCTCCGCGTGGGATCAACGGGGGAGGGCAAGCTTTCTTT. Its translation: CASSPPRGINGGGQAFF. The genes are TRBV7-9 and TRBJ1-1, with D possibly matching TRBD1 (5 bases). Trimming took off 5 bases at V and 9 bases at J, with 28 bases between the two ends. The CDR3 has 17 amino acids. CDR1 is SEHNR, CDR2 FQNEAQ, per germline (reference sequence).

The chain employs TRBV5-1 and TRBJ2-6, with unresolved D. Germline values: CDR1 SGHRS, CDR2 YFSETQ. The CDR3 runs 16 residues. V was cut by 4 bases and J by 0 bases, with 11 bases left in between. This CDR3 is CASSERRSSGANVLTF. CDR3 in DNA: TGCGCCAGCAGCGAGCGTCGGAGCTCTGGGGCCAACGTCCTGACTTTC. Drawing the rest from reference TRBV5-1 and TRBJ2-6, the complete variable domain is KAGVTQTPRYLIKTRGQQVTLSCSPISGHRSVSWYQQTPGQGLQFLFEYFSETQRNKGNFPGRFSGRQFSNSRSEMNVSTLELGDSALYLCASSERRSSGANVLTFGAGSRLTVL.

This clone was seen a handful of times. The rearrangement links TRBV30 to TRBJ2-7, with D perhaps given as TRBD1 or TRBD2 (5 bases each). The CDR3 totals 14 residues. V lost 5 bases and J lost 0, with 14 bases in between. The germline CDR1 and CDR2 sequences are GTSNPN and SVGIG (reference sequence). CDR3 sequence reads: CAWGPGTVSYEQYF. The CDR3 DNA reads TGTGCCTGGGGACCCGGGACGGTCTCCTACGAGCAGTACTTC.

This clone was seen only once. CDR3 protein: CASSLAHTPYNEQFF. CDR3 DNA sequence: TGTGCCAGCAGCTTAGCGCATACCCCCTACAATGAGCAGTTCTTC. The chain is built from TRBV7-6 and TRBJ2-1, with no clear D. The CDR3 is 15 residues long. The germline CDR1 and CDR2 sequences are SGHVS and FNYEAQ. V was pared by 0 bases and J by 2 bases, with 8 bases between.

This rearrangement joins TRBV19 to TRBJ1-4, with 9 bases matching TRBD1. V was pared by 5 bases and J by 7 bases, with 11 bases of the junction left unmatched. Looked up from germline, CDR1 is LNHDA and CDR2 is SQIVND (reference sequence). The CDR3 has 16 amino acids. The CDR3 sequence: CASSAVNRGLGEKLFF. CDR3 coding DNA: TGTGCCAGTAGTGCCGTAAACAGGGGGCTTGGTGAAAAACTGTTTTTT.

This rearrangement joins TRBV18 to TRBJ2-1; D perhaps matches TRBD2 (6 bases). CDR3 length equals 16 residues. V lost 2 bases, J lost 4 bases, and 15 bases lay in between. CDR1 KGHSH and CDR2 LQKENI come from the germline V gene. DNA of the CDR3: TGTGCCAGCTCACCAACATCGGGGGTATCGTACAATGAGCAGTTCTTC. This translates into CASSPTSGVSYNEQFF. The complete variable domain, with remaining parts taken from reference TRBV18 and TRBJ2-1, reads NAGVMQNPRHLVRRRGQEARLRCSPMKGHSHVYWYRQLPEEGLKFMVYLQKENIIDESGMPKERFSAEFPKEGPSILRIQQVVRGDSAAYFCASSPTSGVSYNEQFFGPGTRLTVL.

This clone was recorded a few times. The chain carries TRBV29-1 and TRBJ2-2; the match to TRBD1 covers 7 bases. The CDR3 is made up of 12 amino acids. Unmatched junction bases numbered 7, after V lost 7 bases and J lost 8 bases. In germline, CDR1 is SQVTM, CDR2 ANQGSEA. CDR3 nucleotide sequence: TGCAGCGCCCGACAGGGCGTGGGGGAGCTGTTTTTT. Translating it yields CSARQGVGELFF.

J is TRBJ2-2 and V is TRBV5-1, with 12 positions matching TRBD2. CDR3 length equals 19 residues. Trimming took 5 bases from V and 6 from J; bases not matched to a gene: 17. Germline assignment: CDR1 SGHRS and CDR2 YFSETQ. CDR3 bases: TGCGCCAGCAGATTCCGGGACAGGAGACTAGCGGGAGAATCCGGGGAGCTGTTTTTT. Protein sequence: CASRFRDRRLAGESGELFF.

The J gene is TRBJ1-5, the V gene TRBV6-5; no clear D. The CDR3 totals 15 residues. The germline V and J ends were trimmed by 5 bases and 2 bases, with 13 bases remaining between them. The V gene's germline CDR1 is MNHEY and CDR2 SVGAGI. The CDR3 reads CASSGGGLGNQPQHF. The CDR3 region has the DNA TGTGCCAGCAGTGGTGGTGGACTGGGCAATCAGCCCCAGCATTTT.

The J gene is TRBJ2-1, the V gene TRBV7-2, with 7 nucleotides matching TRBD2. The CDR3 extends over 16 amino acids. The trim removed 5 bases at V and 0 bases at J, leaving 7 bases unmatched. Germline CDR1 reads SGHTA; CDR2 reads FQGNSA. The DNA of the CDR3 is TGTGCCAGCAGCATTGCAAGCGGGGACTCCTACAATGAGCAGTTCTTC. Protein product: CASSIASGDSYNEQFF.

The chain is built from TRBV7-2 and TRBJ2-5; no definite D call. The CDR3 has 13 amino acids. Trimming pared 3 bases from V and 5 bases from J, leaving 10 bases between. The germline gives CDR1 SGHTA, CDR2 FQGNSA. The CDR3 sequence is CASSLRVRETQYF. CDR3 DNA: TGTGCCAGCAGCTTGAGAGTTCGGGAGACCCAGTACTTC.

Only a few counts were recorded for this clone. This CDR3 is CASRPPGHLGGYTF. The CDR3 bases are TGTGCCAGTAGACCACCGGGACACCTAGGGGGCTACACCTTC. The chain employs TRBV19 and TRBJ1-2; D perhaps matches TRBD1 (6 bases). CDR3 size: 14 residues. CDR1 is LNHDA and CDR2 is SQIVND in the germline V gene (reference sequence). V was trimmed by 6 bases and J by 8 bases, leaving 19 bases between them.

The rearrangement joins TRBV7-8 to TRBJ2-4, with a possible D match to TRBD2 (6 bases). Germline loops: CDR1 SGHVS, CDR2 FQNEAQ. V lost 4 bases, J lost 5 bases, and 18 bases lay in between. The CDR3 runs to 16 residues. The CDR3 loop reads CASSSRPLGRQNIQYF. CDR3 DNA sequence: TGTGCCAGCAGCTCGAGGCCCCTGGGGAGGCAAAACATTCAGTACTTC.

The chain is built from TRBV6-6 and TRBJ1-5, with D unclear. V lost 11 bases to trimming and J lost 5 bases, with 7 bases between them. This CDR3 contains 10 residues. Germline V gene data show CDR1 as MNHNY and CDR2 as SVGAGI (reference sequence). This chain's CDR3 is CASNDQPQHF. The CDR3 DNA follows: TGTGCCTCCAATGATCAGCCCCAGCATTTT.

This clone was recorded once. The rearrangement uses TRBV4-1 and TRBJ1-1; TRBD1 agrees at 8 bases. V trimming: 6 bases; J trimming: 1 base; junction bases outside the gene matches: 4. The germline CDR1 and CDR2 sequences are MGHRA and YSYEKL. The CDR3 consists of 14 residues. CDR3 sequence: CASRTQGGNTEAFF. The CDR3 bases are TGCGCCAGCAGGACACAGGGGGGGAACACTGAAGCTTTCTTT.

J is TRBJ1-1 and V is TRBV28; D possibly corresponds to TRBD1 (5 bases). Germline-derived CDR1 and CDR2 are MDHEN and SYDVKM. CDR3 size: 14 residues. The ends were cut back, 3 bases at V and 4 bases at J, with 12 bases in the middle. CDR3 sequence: CASSFLWGGTEAFF. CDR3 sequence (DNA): TGTGCCAGCAGTTTTCTGTGGGGGGGCACTGAAGCTTTCTTT.

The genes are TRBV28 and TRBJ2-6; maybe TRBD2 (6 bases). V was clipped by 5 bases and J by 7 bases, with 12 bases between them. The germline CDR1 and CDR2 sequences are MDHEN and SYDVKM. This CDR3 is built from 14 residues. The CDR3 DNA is TGTGCCAGCAGTGGAGGGACGGAAGCCAACGTCCTGACTTTC. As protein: CASSGGTEANVLTF.